The 15 T cell receptor beta chains below were found in one sample sequenced in a study of shared clonotypes between healthy human individuals. Repertoires were generated with immunoSEQ multiplex PCR, while TCRdb's copy carries only in-frame clones and drops some. The profile shows around 1.1 million clones, roughly 77% of them singletons. Sequenced sample: memory CD4+ T cells from PBMCs. Described subset: CD45RA-negative fraction. The receptors shown here come from a young man in good health. Some clones in this sample may be carry-over from other donors' samples.

The chain uses TRBV18 and TRBJ2-5, with D tentatively TRBD2 (5 bases). CDR3 size: 14 residues. The V and J ends lost 2 bases and 10 bases respectively, with 17 bases between them. Germline values: CDR1 KGHSH, CDR2 LQKENI. The CDR3 DNA sequence: TGTGCCAGCTCACCATTCAAGGGCTACGGGGTCCAGTACTTC. It specifies CASSPFKGYGVQYF.

This clone was counted at least ten times. This chain joins TRBV20-1 and TRBJ2-1; the D gene is possibly TRBD1 (6 bases). The CDR3 runs to 11 residues. Trimming removed 6 bases from V and 8 bases from J, with 11 bases in between. The V gene's germline CDR1 is DFQATT and CDR2 SNEGSKA (reference sequence). The CDR3 DNA is TGCAGTGCCTATTGGGGGCATGAGCAGTTCTTC. Translated, it gives CSAYWGHEQFF.

The chain uses TRBV7-6 and TRBJ2-3; 7 bases agree with TRBD2. CDR1 is SGHVS, CDR2 FNYEAQ, per germline. Unmatched junction bases numbered 3, after V lost 4 bases and J lost 2 bases. The CDR3 consists of 14 residues. The CDR3 nucleotides read TGTGCCAGCAGCTGGGGGGGGTCCACAGATACGCAGTATTTT. Translation gives CASSWGGSTDTQYF. Looking up the rest from reference TRBV7-6 and TRBJ2-3 gives the full variable domain: GAGVSQSPRYKVTKRGQDVALRCDPISGHVSLYWYRQALGQGPEFLTYFNYEAQQDKSGLPNDRFSAERPEGSISTLTIQRTEQRDSAMYRCASSWGGSTDTQYFGPGTRLTVL.

The gene calls are TRBV28 and TRBJ1-5; 7 bases are shared with TRBD1. The germline V gene has CDR1 MDHEN and CDR2 SYDVKM. This CDR3 region has 15 residues. V lost 5 bases to trimming and J lost 0 bases; unmatched junction nucleotides: 4. CDR3 nucleotides: TGTGCCAGCAGTCAGGGACAGTATAGCAATCAGCCCCAGCATTTT. It specifies CASSQGQYSNQPQHF. The whole variable domain, filled in from reference TRBV28 and TRBJ1-5, reads DVKVTQSSRYLVKRTGEKVFLECVQDMDHENMFWYRQDPGLGLRLIYFSYDVKMKEKGDIPEGYSVSREKKERFSLILESASTNQTSMYLCASSQGQYSNQPQHFGDGTRLSIL.

The chain is built from TRBV7-8 and TRBJ1-5, with D unresolved. This CDR3 has 15 residues. Germline loops: CDR1 SGHVS, CDR2 FQNEAQ. Trimming removed 3 bases from V and 0 bases from J, with 9 bases in between. CDR3 nucleotide sequence: TGTGCCAGCAGCTTGGGTGGATATAGCAATCAGCCCCAGCATTTT. As protein: CASSLGGYSNQPQHF.

CDR3 nucleotides: TGTGCCAGCTCACCCTTCACCAGGTCCTCCTACGAGCAGTACTTC. Translation gives CASSPFTRSSYEQYF. J is TRBJ2-7 and V is TRBV18; D not certain. The V gene lost 3 bases and the J gene lost 0 bases, with 12 bases spanning the gap. Germline lookup yields CDR1 KGHSH and CDR2 LQKENI. The CDR3 length is 15 residues. Based on the CDR3 plus reference TRBV18 and TRBJ2-7, the full variable domain is NAGVMQNPRHLVRRRGQEARLRCSPMKGHSHVYWYRQLPEEGLKFMVYLQKENIIDESGMPKERFSAEFPKEGPSILRIQQVVRGDSAAYFCASSPFTRSSYEQYFGPGTRLTVT.

The rearrangement uses TRBV9 and TRBJ2-2, with TRBD1 matching over 8 bases. The CDR3 loop spans 15 amino acids. Per the germline V gene, CDR1 is SGDLS and CDR2 is YYNGEE. Germline trimming cut 5 bases from V and 5 bases from J; bases unmatched to any gene: 8. The chain's CDR3 is CASRDDRGGTGELFF. The CDR3 nucleotides read TGTGCCAGCAGGGACGACAGGGGCGGGACCGGGGAGCTGTTTTTT.

V and J are TRBV5-8 and TRBJ1-2; 8 positions match TRBD1. Germline V CDR1 and CDR2: SGHTS, YDEGEE. V lost 0 bases to trimming and J lost 3 bases; unmatched junction nucleotides: 4. This CDR3 comprises 15 residues. As DNA, the CDR3 is TGTGCCAGCAGCTTGGCCGGGACAGGACACTATGGCTACACCTTC. Its translation is CASSLAGTGHYGYTF.

The chain combines TRBV5-1 with TRBJ2-7; D may be TRBD2 (5 bases). The CDR3 extends over 15 amino acids. V was clipped by 0 bases and J by 2 bases, with 12 bases between them. Germline lookup yields CDR1 SGHRS and CDR2 YFSETQ. Written as DNA, the CDR3 is TGCGCCAGCAGCTTGGGATGGACTGCGGCCTACGAGCAGTACTTC. Amino acids: CASSLGWTAAYEQYF.

Only a few counts were recorded for this clone. The chain has TRBV5-1 and TRBJ2-7; 10 bases agree with TRBD1. CDR1 and CDR2 (germline): SGHRS, YFSETQ. The junction had 6 bases not matched to a gene; V was cut back by 4 bases and J by 8 bases. CDR3 length: 13 residues. CDR3 amino acids: CASSVWDRGQQYF. CDR3 coding DNA: TGCGCCAGCAGCGTTTGGGACAGGGGCCAGCAGTACTTC.

The chain recombines TRBV6-5 with TRBJ1-2; 7 positions match TRBD1. CDR1 MNHEY and CDR2 SVGAGI come from the germline V gene. V trimming: 6 bases; J trimming: 2 bases; junction bases outside the gene matches: 3. CDR3 length: 13 residues. CDR3 residues: CASRGRGNYGYTF. The CDR3, as DNA: TGTGCCAGCAGGGGCAGGGGGAACTATGGCTACACCTTC.

This sequence joins TRBV7-9 and TRBJ1-2; no clear D. Germline V lookup: CDR1 SEHNR, CDR2 FQNEAQ (reference sequence). V lost 1 base and J 0 bases, leaving 9 bases between the germline ends. The CDR3 covers 15 residues. The CDR3 reads CASSLVYSTNYGYTF. The CDR3 DNA sequence: TGTGCCAGCAGCTTAGTTTACAGTACTAACTATGGCTACACCTTC.

This clone was seen only a few times. The chain joins TRBV18 to TRBJ2-7; 10 bases map to TRBD1. Germline CDR1 reads KGHSH; CDR2 reads LQKENI. The trim removed 0 bases at V and 5 bases at J, leaving 7 bases unmatched. The CDR3 length is 16 residues. The CDR3 nucleotides read TGTGCCAGCTCACCACCGGGCAGACAGGGGGCGAACGAGCAGTACTTC. The encoded protein is CASSPPGRQGANEQYF.

This chain joins TRBV4-3 and TRBJ1-5, with TRBD1 as a possible D gene (6 bases). The CDR3 contains 19 residues. V shed 1 base and J shed 7 bases, with 26 bases lying between them. Germline loops: CDR1 LGHNA, CDR2 YSLEER. The CDR3: CASSQGVGGARRAGQPQHF. The CDR3 nucleotides are TGCGCCAGCAGCCAAGGCGTGGGGGGCGCGAGGAGAGCTGGACAGCCCCAGCATTTT.

The chain combines TRBV6-4 with TRBJ2-3; D is possibly TRBD2 (5 bases). This CDR3 has 13 amino acids. In germline, CDR1 is MRHNA, CDR2 SNTAGT. The germline V and J ends were trimmed by 6 bases and 4 bases, with 11 bases remaining between them. The CDR3: CASSLTGSDTQYF. CDR3 sequence (DNA): TGTGCCAGCAGCTTGACGGGATCAGATACGCAGTATTTT.